This T cell receptor (beta chain) was profiled in a study of T cell clonotyping in hematopoietic cell transplantation. Whole-study findings and limits: No sorting was done, leaving CD4 and CD8 contributions mixed. Broader posttransplant TCR repertoire diversity was predicted by graft donor and pretransplant recipient Inverse Simpson Index values.

Trimming took 4 bases from V and 13 from J; bases not matched to a gene: 12. The CDR3 extends over 15 amino acids. Germline loops: CDR1 MGHDK, CDR2 SYGVNS. In regard to this clone: Antigen unknown.

Sequencing was performed with immunoSEQ multiplex PCR; in TCRdb, only in-frame clones are kept and a portion is missing. The sample carries some 8,300 clones, roughly 85% recorded once. Recipients were bled about 28 days pretransplant and at posttransplant days 30, 100, 180. This sequence was found in a female patient between 30 and 39 years old who had an allogeneic stem cell transplant, so the T cells may come from the graft donor. Some clones in this sample may be carry-over from other donors' samples. The chain combines TRBV25-1 with TRBJ1-6; 8 positions agree with TRBD1. Sequencing used PBMCs, obtained 180 days after allogeneic stem cell transplant. CDR3 in amino acids: CASSGVTGGLRPLHF. In DNA form, the CDR3 reads TGTGCCAGCAGTGGGGTCACAGGGGGTCTTCGGCCCCTCCACTTT.